This paragraph covers one T cell receptor (beta chain) sequence. The antigen this receptor binds is unknown. It has no much larger one-base neighbor in the sample; base qualities were not kept. This specimen comes from a study of shared clonotypes between healthy human individuals (dated by TCRdb to about 2020). Some background on the complete study: The cohort included three men and a couple of women between 18 and 49 years of age. Each donor's leukapheresis produced roughly between roughly 0.9 and 9 billion PBMCs. For each donor, three plates each were used for CD4 naive and CD4 memory, two plates were used for CD8 naive, and one plate was used for CD8 memory. Libraries were prepared and TCR repertoires were sequenced by different laboratories using diverse techniques, in order to increase sequencing depth and limit assay-specific biases. Blood TCR repertoires of 5 or 6 healthy adults were deeply sequenced to estimate repertoire size and the extent of clonotype sharing between individuals.

Donors were healthy HIV-negative adults with no recently reported acute infections or vaccinations. Only Caucasian adults living in Nashville, Tennessee, USA were represented among the donors. CD8 memory samples were composed of magnetically selected CD45RO+ cells combined with CCR7-negative CD45RA+ effector memory (TemRA) cells. After blood collection by leukapheresis, PBMCs were isolated using Ficoll-Histopaque density gradient centrifugation and then cryopreserved in the vapor phase of liquid nitrogen. Purity and quantity of every magnetically sorted T cell population were checked by analytical flow cytometry. From each sorted fraction, genomic DNA was isolated and quantified by UV absorbance on a Nanodrop 2000c. TCR CDR3 regions were amplified from genomic DNA by multiplex PCR using the deep immunoSEQ assay. Extracted genomic DNA from each cell subset was distributed evenly across all wells of several immunoSEQ 96-well plates, and each plate was treated as a replicate. For sorted subsets, each replicate PCR was loaded with roughly 200 ng genomic DNA, equivalent to 30,000 or so T cell genomes. Purified libraries were measured with a Qubit 3.0 fluorometer, size-checked on a Bioanalyzer 2100, and measured again with the KAPA Library Quantification kit. Every immunoSEQ 96-well plate was sequenced on a separate single-read 150-cycle Illumina NextSeq 550 flow cell. In the original analysis: The immunoSEQ output contained only junctional sequences without quality scores, so filtering could not match that applied to full-length reads. Sequences were annotated with PyIR, a Python wrapper for IgBLAST v1.9, and V/J genes and CDR3 were assigned using IMGT germline references. Reads with weak V/J assignments (E-value above 1e-6), missing CDR3, stop codons, out-of-frame junctions, or ambiguous translated residues were removed. V3J clonotypes were defined by identical inferred V gene, J gene, and CDR3 amino acid sequence. The percentage overlap between two repertoires was calculated by dividing the number of shared unique clonotypes by the size of the smaller repertoire. Repertoire richness was assessed with RTK rarefaction, the Chao1 estimator, and Recon v2.1 estimates of unobserved clonotypes. OLGA was used to compute generation probabilities for all TCRbeta clonotypes that the gDNA method yielded from four donors. TCRdb holds this immuneACCESS table with in-frame rearrangements only. Some clones are missing; in checked studies, unresolved V genes explain under half, and the rest has no known cause. V and J calls plus clone size are reproduced from that table; the DNA served to infer D and trimming. The sample table records some 380,000 clones; 96% of these occur just once. The ten largest make up around 0.32% of the sample.

Study-level results and caveats: Larger estimated clonotype richness was generally found for naive subsets than for memory subsets. Pairwise subsampling indicated that sequencing depth was expected to affect the degree of clonotype sharing among donors. Even with the large sequencing depth, rarefaction of the sorted-subset datasets indicated that sequencing was incomplete. Compared with non-shared clonotypes, clonotypes shared by all four sorted-subset donors had higher generation probabilities. Because the study included a small number of donors, the genetic and exposure-history diversity represented was limited. Sampling was limited to blood, and TCR repertoires in tissue likely differ from TCR repertoires in blood. Around 5.4% of naive CD4, around 4% of naive CD8, roughly 2.4% of memory CD4, and 0.35% to 0.5% of memory CD8 clonotypes were shared across a few donors.

V was cut back by 4 bases and J by 4 bases, leaving a gap of 10 bases between them. The germline V gene gives CDR1 as SQVTM and CDR2 as ANQGSEA. Counted from cysteine to phenylalanine, this CDR3 has 12 amino acids. The kept DNA is CDR3 alone, 36 bases in frame from the first base. The V and J segments used are TRBV29-1 and TRBJ2-5; the D segment could be TRBD1, given 5 matching bases. The receptor comes from a man in his thirties or forties in good health. Sequencing input: memory CD8+ T cells sorted from blood. In the paper's terms, the cell subset or site label means: CD45RO+ cells pooled with CCR7-negative TemRA cells. The CDR3 here reads CSVVSGPETQYF. The bases read TGCAGCGTTGTTTCAGGGCCAGAGACCCAGTACTTC.